This TCR beta chain originates from a study of T cells after posttransplantation cyclophosphamide. The study, taken as a whole, reports: Donor-recipient repertoire similarity was low at 1-2 months, rising over year one. Tissue-infiltrating T cells from skin or gut overlapped little with blood T cells. TRB clonality was highly associated with recipient CMV seropositivity and reactivation.

Measured with immunoSEQ multiplex PCR; TCRdb has only the in-frame clones, and not every one. The sample contains under 45,000 clones, none occurring once; 4.5% lies in the top ten. On the day of bone marrow donation, the related graft donor provided peripheral blood. This clone was seen more than once but under ten times. What it recognizes is unknown. The material sequenced was PBMCs. This receptor was identified in a woman aged 50 to 60 in good health and a related stem cell transplant donor.

For the CDR3, the DNA is TGTGCCAGCAGTCCTGACAGGGGGCCTCGACGTAGCACAGATACGCAGTATTTT. Protein product: CASSPDRGPRRSTDTQYF. The chain uses TRBV28 and TRBJ2-3, with 10 bases fitting TRBD1. Germline lookup yields CDR1 MDHEN and CDR2 SYDVKM. CDR3 length: 18 residues. V lost 5 bases to trimming and J lost 0 bases; unmatched junction nucleotides: 11.